This TCR beta chain was documented in a study of T cell responses to AZD1222 COVID-19 vaccine. About this clone: Its antigen is as yet unknown.

Sequencing used immunoSEQ multiplex PCR; TCRdb keeps in-frame clones, though not all of them. This table holds fewer than 120,000 clones, about nine tenths found once. Study results and caveats: Distributed over spike, vaccine-associated CD4 TCRs predominated at 160-218 and 743-854. Unmutated variant regions are reportedly targeted by nearly half of spike-specific TCRs.

The source of this sequence is an adult in good health. The sequencing used peripheral blood, collected on day 0 of AZD1222 vaccination.

The CDR3: CASRGRSNNSPLHF. The CDR3 bases are TGTGCCAGCAGAGGCAGGAGTAATAATTCACCCCTCCACTTT. This sequence joins TRBV2 and TRBJ1-6; no firm D call. The CDR3 totals 14 residues. The germline V gene encodes CDR1 SNHLY and CDR2 FYNNEI. Trimming removed 6 bases from V and 5 bases from J, with 11 bases in between. Complete variable domain (other parts from reference TRBV2 and TRBJ1-6): EPEVTQTPSHQVTQMGQEVILRCVPISNHLYFYWYRQILGQKVEFLVSFYNNEISEKSEIFDDQFSVERPDGSNFTLKIRSTKLEDSAMYFCASRGRSNNSPLHFGNGTRLTVT.